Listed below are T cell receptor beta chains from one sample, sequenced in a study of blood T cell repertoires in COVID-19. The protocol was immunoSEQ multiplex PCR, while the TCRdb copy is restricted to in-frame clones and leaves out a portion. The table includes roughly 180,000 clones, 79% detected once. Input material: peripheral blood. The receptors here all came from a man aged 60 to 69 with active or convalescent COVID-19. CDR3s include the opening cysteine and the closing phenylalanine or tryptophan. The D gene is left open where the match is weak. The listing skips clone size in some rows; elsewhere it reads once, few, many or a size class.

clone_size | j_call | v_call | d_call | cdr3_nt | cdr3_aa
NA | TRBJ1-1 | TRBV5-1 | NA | TGCGCCAGCAGCTCTCAGGGGTGGAGGAACACTGAAGCTTTCTTT | CASSSQGWRNTEAFF
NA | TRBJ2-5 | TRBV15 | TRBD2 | TGTGCCACCAGCAGAGCCCTTAGCGGGAGGGCCGCGAAGACCCAGTACTTC | CATSRALSGRAAKTQYF
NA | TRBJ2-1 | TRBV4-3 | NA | TGCGCCAGCAGCCAAGGTACTCCTGGGCGGGCTGTCAATGAGCAGTTCTTC | CASSQGTPGRAVNEQFF
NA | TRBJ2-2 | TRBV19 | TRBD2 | TGTGCCAGTAGTAAGAGGCCTAGCGGGAGGGGCACCGGGGAGCTGTTTTTT | CASSKRPSGRGTGELFF
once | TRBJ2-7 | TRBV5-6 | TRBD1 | TGTGCCAGCAGCTTGGACCCTCAGGGGGCGGCCTACGAGCAGTACTTC | CASSLDPQGAAYEQYF
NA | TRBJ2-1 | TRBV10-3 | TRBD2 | TGTGCCATCAGTGATGACGGGAGGGGATCCTACAATGAGCAGTTCTTC | CAISDDGRGSYNEQFF
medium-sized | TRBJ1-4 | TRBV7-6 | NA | TGTGCCAGCAGCGAAGGATCAGGGGAAAAACTGTTTTTT | CASSEGSGEKLFF
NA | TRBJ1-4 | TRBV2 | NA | TGTGCCAGCTTGAGGGAAAAACTGTTTTTT | CASLREKLFF
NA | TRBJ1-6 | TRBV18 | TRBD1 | TGTGCCAGCTCACCGACGGGACAGGGGAATTCACCCCTCCACTTT | CASSPTGQGNSPLHF
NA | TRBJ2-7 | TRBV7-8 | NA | TGTGCCAGCAGCCACGGGACACTGACTACCTACGAGCAGTACTTC | CASSHGTLTTYEQYF
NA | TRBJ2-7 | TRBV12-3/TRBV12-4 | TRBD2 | TGTGCCAGCAGCCGGACTAGCTGGCAGTACTTC | CASSRTSWQYF
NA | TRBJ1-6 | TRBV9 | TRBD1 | TGTGCCAGTGGGGCAGGGGGGAATTCACCCCTCCACTTT | CASGAGGNSPLHF
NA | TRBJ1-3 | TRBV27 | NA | TGTGCCAGCAGTTCAAGAACGGGTTACTCTGGAAACACCATATATTTT | CASSSRTGYSGNTIYF
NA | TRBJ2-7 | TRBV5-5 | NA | TGTGCCAGCAGCTTAGACTTGTTCTACGAGCAGTACTTC | CASSLDLFYEQYF
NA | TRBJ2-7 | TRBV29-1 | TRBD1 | TGCAGCGTCCTAGGGACAGGGAGTTACGAGCAGTACTTC | CSVLGTGSYEQYF
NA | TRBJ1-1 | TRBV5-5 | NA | TGTGCCAGCAGCCCCGAGCCAGGGTCGAACACTGAAGCTTTCTTT | CASSPEPGSNTEAFF
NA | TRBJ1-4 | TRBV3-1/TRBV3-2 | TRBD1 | TGTGCCAGCAGCCATCCGTCCCCCGGGACAGGGTATGAAAAACTGTTTTTT | CASSHPSPGTGYEKLFF
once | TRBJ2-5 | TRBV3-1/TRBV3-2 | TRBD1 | TGTGCCAGCAGCCGCAAGGGGACAGGGGGGGAGACCCAGTACTTC | CASSRKGTGGETQYF
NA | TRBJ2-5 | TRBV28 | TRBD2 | TGTGCCAGCAGGGTAACTAGCGGTCAAGAGACCCAGTACTTC | CASRVTSGQETQYF
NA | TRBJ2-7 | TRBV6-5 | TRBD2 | TGTGCCAGCAGTTCTGAGACTAGCGGGTACCATGGGCAGTACTTC | CASSSETSGYHGQYF
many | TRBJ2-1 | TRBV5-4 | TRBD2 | TGTGCCAGCAGCTCCGGGACTAGCGGGAGGTTCCAGTTCTTC | CASSSGTSGRFQFF
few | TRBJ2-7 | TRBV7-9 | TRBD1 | TGTGCCAGCAACTCAGGGGGAAGGAACGAGCAGTACTTC | CASNSGGRNEQYF
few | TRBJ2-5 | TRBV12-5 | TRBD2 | TGTGCTAGTGCGGGGCGGGAGGGCCGAAATCGTCTAAAGTACTTC | CASAGREGRNRLKYF
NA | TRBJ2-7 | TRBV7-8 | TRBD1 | TGTGCCAGCAGCTTAGCATCTACTGCGGGCGTGGGACAGGGTCGATACGAGCAGTACTTC | CASSLASTAGVGQGRYEQYF
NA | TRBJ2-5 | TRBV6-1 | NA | TGTGCCAGCAGTGAGCGAGCGCCTGGGACCCAGTACTTC | CASSERAPGTQYF
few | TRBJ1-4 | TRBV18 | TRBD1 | TGTGCCAGCTCAATCGGACAGGGTAATGAAAAACTGTTTTTT | CASSIGQGNEKLFF
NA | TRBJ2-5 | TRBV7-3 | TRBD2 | TGTGCCAGCAGCCGACTAGCGGGAGGAGAGACCCAGTACTTC | CASSRLAGGETQYF
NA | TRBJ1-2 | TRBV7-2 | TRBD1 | TGTGCCAGCAGCTCGGACAGGCTGGGGGGCTACACCTTC | CASSSDRLGGYTF
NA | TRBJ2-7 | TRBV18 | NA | TGTGCCAGCTCGCCCTTCGGGTTGAGGGACGAGCAGTACTTC | CASSPFGLRDEQYF
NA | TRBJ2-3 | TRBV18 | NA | TGTGCCAGCTCACCCCTACAGGGAGGGGGTCCAGATACGCAGTATTTT | CASSPLQGGGPDTQYF